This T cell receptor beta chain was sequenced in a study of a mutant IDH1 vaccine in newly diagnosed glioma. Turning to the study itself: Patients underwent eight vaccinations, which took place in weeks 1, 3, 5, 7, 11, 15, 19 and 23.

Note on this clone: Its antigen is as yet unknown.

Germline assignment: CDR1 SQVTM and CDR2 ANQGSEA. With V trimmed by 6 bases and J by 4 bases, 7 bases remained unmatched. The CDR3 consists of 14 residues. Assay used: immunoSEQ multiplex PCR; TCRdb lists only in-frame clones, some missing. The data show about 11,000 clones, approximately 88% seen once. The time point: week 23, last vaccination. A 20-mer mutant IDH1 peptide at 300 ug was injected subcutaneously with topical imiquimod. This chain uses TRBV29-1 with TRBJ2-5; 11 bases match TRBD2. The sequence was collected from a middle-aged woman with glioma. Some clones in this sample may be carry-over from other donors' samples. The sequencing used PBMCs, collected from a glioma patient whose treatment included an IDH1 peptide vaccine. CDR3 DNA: TGCAGCGTCCCGAGGGGGACTAGCGGAGAGACCCAGTACTTC. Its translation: CSVPRGTSGETQYF.